This paragraph covers one T cell receptor (beta chain) sequence. Its antigen is currently unknown. Compared with germline, one end of the junction differs, possibly owing to a read error. The CDR3 has 16 residues. Germline V gene data show CDR1 as MNHEY and CDR2 as SVGAGI. This entry is derived from a study of identical twins. Study-level results: Monozygotic twins shared more out-of-frame TCR alpha than recombination models predicted.

TCRdb redid the calling of the 5' RACE reads with MiXCR, one entry per CDR3 protein. The sample carries 1,800,000 or so distinct CDR3 sequences, under 35% recorded once. This clonotype originated in a newborn girl in good health. The chain recombines TRBV6-5 with TRBJ2-1; 8 nucleotides line up with TRBD2. The specimen sequenced was cord blood. The CDR3 loop is CACSYSNIGRANEQFF. The CDR3 DNA sequence: TGTGCCTGCAGTTACTCGAACATCGGGAGGGCCAATGAGCAGTTCTTC.